This TCR beta chain emerged from a study of T cells in tumors after PD-1 blockade. On the study more broadly: Patients had no prior checkpoint blockade, systemic immunosuppressants, or anti-cancer therapy within 4 weeks. During anti-PD-1 treatment, some patients continued daily vismodegib 150 mg. Peripheral blood samples averaged approximately 33,000 unique clonotypes and roughly 110,000 templates.

Regarding this clone: The antigen is not known.

General observations from the study: Roughly 40% of tumor TCR clonotypes were also found in blood.

Sequenced by immunoSEQ multiplex PCR; TCRdb stores in-frame clones only, minus some. The table shows more than 40,000 clones, with roughly 84% occurring only once. The specimen was PBMCs, collected before anti-PD-1 therapy. The receptor comes from a human donor with advanced basal cell or squamous cell carcinoma (not recorded which).

CDR3 in amino acids: CASSLSLRQGYNEQFF. CDR3 in DNA: TGTGCCAGCAGTCTGAGTTTGAGACAGGGGTACAATGAGCAGTTCTTC. The chain couples TRBV7-8 to TRBJ2-1, with 8 bases identical to TRBD1. The germline V gene encodes CDR1 SGHVS and CDR2 FQNEAQ. J gave up 4 bases and V 6 bases, and 11 bases lay outside the gene matches. The CDR3 has 16 residues.